This T cell receptor (beta chain) was retrieved from a study of CD8 T cells in ankylosing spondylitis. Points from the study as a whole: For ankylosing spondylitis blood, a TCR beta motif of 8 or 9 highly homologous variants appeared characteristic.

The CDR3 sequence is 17 residues long. Per germline, CDR1 SGHVS and CDR2 FNYEAQ. Trimming at V came to 7 bases and at J to 0 bases, leaving 9 bases not matched to a gene. About this clonotype itself: Its antigen remains unidentified.

MiXCR, run by TCRdb on the 5' RACE reads, gives a single entry per CDR3 protein. The profile shows tens of thousands of distinct CDR3 sequences, around 30% of them singletons. This sequence was found in a male donor with ankylosing spondylitis or in good health (not recorded which). Material for sequencing was blood, either unsorted or a sorted T cell fraction (not recorded which). This sequence joins TRBV7-6 and TRBJ1-3; 10 bases agree with TRBD1. The CDR3 sequence: CASNRRGQGLSGNTIYF. The CDR3, as DNA: TGTGCCAGCAACCGTAGGGGACAGGGGCTCTCTGGAAACACCATATATTTT.